This TCR beta chain was observed in a study of blood T cell repertoires in COVID-19. With 6 bases clipped from V and 8 bases from J, the junction kept 3 bases outside the gene matches. Germline V CDR1 and CDR2: MNHEY, SVGAGI. The CDR3 is 12 amino acids. Sequencing was performed with immunoSEQ multiplex PCR; in TCRdb, only in-frame clones are kept and a portion is missing. Of approximately 270,000 clones listed, approximately 90% are singletons. The chain employs TRBV6-5 and TRBJ2-2; TRBD1 matches at 7 bases. The receptor was derived from a young man with acute or convalescent COVID-19. Sequenced input: peripheral blood. In DNA, the CDR3 is TGTGCCAGCAGAGACAGGGAGGGGGAGCTGTTTTTT. Translated, it gives CASRDREGELFF.